The rows below give T cell receptor beta chains drawn from one sample of a study of human T cells and chemical hapten exposure. MiXCR was run by TCRdb on the RACE reads, yielding one entry per CDR3 protein. The sample has some 46,000 distinct CDR3 sequences; 3.5% to 4.5% are singletons. The sequencing input was whole blood. These receptors were obtained from a female donor in good health. Some clones in this sample may be carry-over from other donors' samples. Both conserved end residues are part of each CDR3. The order of the fields is J gene, V gene, CDR3 protein.

J: TRBJ1-3; V: TRBV9; CDR3: CASSVGGNTIYF
J: TRBJ1-1; V: TRBV9; CDR3: CASSGKPGTEAFF
J: TRBJ2-2; V: TRBV6-2/TRBV6-3; CDR3: CASSPRVDTGELFF
J: TRBJ2-7; V: TRBV5-6; CDR3: CASGGFLSSYEQYF
J: TRBJ1-6; V: TRBV7-2; CDR3: CASTSWGPRGSPLHF
J: TRBJ2-3; V: TRBV28; CDR3: CASSFLDSSTDTQYF
J: TRBJ2-1; V: TRBV27; CDR3: CASSLSPGDAYNEQFF
J: TRBJ1-1; V: TRBV29-1; CDR3: CSVEGVANTEAFF
J: TRBJ1-1; V: TRBV14; CDR3: CASSLPGEDAFF
J: TRBJ2-3; V: TRBV3-1; CDR3: CASSRDPRDTQYF
J: TRBJ1-4; V: TRBV25-1; CDR3: CASSRGFTNEKLFF
J: TRBJ1-5; V: TRBV2; CDR3: CASSERGAGQPQHF
J: TRBJ2-1; V: TRBV12-3/TRBV12-4; CDR3: CASSFYPYNEQFF
J: TRBJ2-3; V: TRBV3-1; CDR3: CASSQDLSGPGADTQYF
J: TRBJ2-1; V: TRBV5-1; CDR3: CASSLGGTSDGNEQFF
J: TRBJ2-5; V: TRBV28; CDR3: CASSLYPSEGGGYQETQYF
J: TRBJ2-1; V: TRBV14; CDR3: CASSQALGRRPGSVQFF
J: TRBJ2-1; V: TRBV6-5; CDR3: CASSYGPGGEQFF
J: TRBJ1-3; V: TRBV9; CDR3: CASSGRQLPSGNTIYF
J: TRBJ1-1; V: TRBV7-3; CDR3: CASSQGTGEEAFF
J: TRBJ1-5; V: TRBV2; CDR3: CASNSGTGVDPQHF